This is a list of T cell receptor beta chains from one sample in a study of cytomegalovirus exposure and HLA in healthy donors. Here immunoSEQ multiplex PCR was the method, and the copy in TCRdb shows in-frame clones only, minus some. The sample holds about 98,000 clones, roughly 80% seen once. Sequenced sample: PBMCs. Receptors were obtained from a man aged 60 to 69 in good health and CMV-seropositive. Each CDR3 is given with its conserved first and last residue. Fields, in order: D gene, clone size, J gene, V gene, CDR3 DNA, CDR3 protein. The D gene is left open where the match is weak. Some rows mark clone size as missing; the rest say once, few, many or name a class of expanded clone.

d_gene: TRBD2; abundance: -; j_gene: TRBJ2-7; v_gene: TRBV4-1; CDR3nt: TGCGCCAGCAGCCAAGCGTCTAGCGGGGTCTACGAGCAGTACTTC; CDR3aa: CASSQASSGVYEQYF
d_gene: -; abundance: few; j_gene: TRBJ2-7; v_gene: TRBV19; CDR3nt: TGTGCCAGTAGTATTGGCAGCTACGAGCAGTACTTC; CDR3aa: CASSIGSYEQYF
d_gene: -; abundance: once; j_gene: TRBJ2-1; v_gene: TRBV14; CDR3nt: TGTGCCAGCAGCAAGAGCTCCTACAATGAGCAGTTCTTC; CDR3aa: CASSKSSYNEQFF
d_gene: -; abundance: -; j_gene: TRBJ2-6; v_gene: TRBV7-9; CDR3nt: TGTGCCAGCAGCCCTCAGATTCCAGGGGCCAACGTCCTGACTTTC; CDR3aa: CASSPQIPGANVLTF
d_gene: TRBD2; abundance: -; j_gene: TRBJ2-1; v_gene: TRBV9; CDR3nt: TGTGCCAGCAGCAAAGGACTAGCGGTTTCCTACAATGAGCAGTTCTTC; CDR3aa: CASSKGLAVSYNEQFF
d_gene: -; abundance: once; j_gene: TRBJ2-7; v_gene: TRBV5-1; CDR3nt: TGCGCCAGCAGCTTGGGTCACCGACAGTTCTACGAGCAGTACTTC; CDR3aa: CASSLGHRQFYEQYF
d_gene: -; abundance: -; j_gene: TRBJ1-1; v_gene: TRBV9; CDR3nt: TGTGCCAGCAGCCCCTACGGGAGGAAGAGAAACACTGAAGCTTTCTTT; CDR3aa: CASSPYGRKRNTEAFF
d_gene: -; abundance: -; j_gene: TRBJ2-1; v_gene: TRBV5-6; CDR3nt: TGTGCCAGCAGCTTGGGGGGCGGGGGCGGTGGTAGAGATGAGCAGTTCTTC; CDR3aa: CASSLGGGGGGRDEQFF
d_gene: TRBD2; abundance: -; j_gene: TRBJ2-7; v_gene: TRBV15; CDR3nt: TGTGCCACCAGCGGGGGGGAGGGGATCTCCTACGAGCAGTACTTC; CDR3aa: CATSGGEGISYEQYF
d_gene: TRBD2; abundance: -; j_gene: TRBJ2-7; v_gene: TRBV7-2; CDR3nt: TGTGCCAGCAGCCCGCCGGGCGGGGGGAAAAGGGAGCAGTACTTC; CDR3aa: CASSPPGGGKREQYF
d_gene: TRBD1; abundance: -; j_gene: TRBJ2-4; v_gene: TRBV11-2; CDR3nt: TGTGCCAGCACCGGGACAGGGGGAGGCATTCAGTACTTC; CDR3aa: CASTGTGGGIQYF
d_gene: TRBD1; abundance: few; j_gene: TRBJ1-1; v_gene: TRBV5-6; CDR3nt: TGTGCCAGCAGCCTAACCCGGGACAGAATGAACACTGAAGCTTTCTTT; CDR3aa: CASSLTRDRMNTEAFF
d_gene: -; abundance: -; j_gene: TRBJ1-3; v_gene: TRBV4-2; CDR3nt: TGTGCCAGCAGCCAAGAGATCTCAGCGGACTCTGGAAACACCATATATTTT; CDR3aa: CASSQEISADSGNTIYF
d_gene: -; abundance: -; j_gene: TRBJ2-2; v_gene: TRBV6-1; CDR3nt: TGTGCCAGCAGTGATCCCGGCGACTTGACCGGGGAGCTGTTTTTT; CDR3aa: CASSDPGDLTGELFF
d_gene: -; abundance: -; j_gene: TRBJ2-5; v_gene: TRBV2; CDR3nt: TGTGCCAGCAGTTCTGGACAGCTACCGTACTTC; CDR3aa: CASSSGQLPYF
d_gene: -; abundance: few; j_gene: TRBJ1-4; v_gene: TRBV5-6; CDR3nt: TGTGCCAGCAGCTTACGTGGAGGTGGTGAAAAACTGTTTTTT; CDR3aa: CASSLRGGGEKLFF
d_gene: -; abundance: -; j_gene: TRBJ1-2; v_gene: TRBV11-2; CDR3nt: TGTGCCAGCAGCTACTCGGGCTATGGCTACACCTTC; CDR3aa: CASSYSGYGYTF
d_gene: -; abundance: -; j_gene: TRBJ2-7; v_gene: TRBV11-2; CDR3nt: TGTGCCAGCAGCTTAACTAGGGTCCACGAGCAGTACTTC; CDR3aa: CASSLTRVHEQYF
d_gene: TRBD2; abundance: -; j_gene: TRBJ2-1; v_gene: TRBV7-2; CDR3nt: TGTGCCAGCAGTCTAGCTAGCGGTCTCTCCTACAATGAGCAGTTCTTC; CDR3aa: CASSLASGLSYNEQFF
d_gene: TRBD1; abundance: -; j_gene: TRBJ2-6; v_gene: TRBV4-1; CDR3nt: TGCGCCAGCAGCCAAGGGGACAGAAGCTCTGGGGCCAACGTCCTGACTTTC; CDR3aa: CASSQGDRSSGANVLTF
d_gene: TRBD2; abundance: -; j_gene: TRBJ2-3; v_gene: TRBV27; CDR3nt: TGTGCCAGCACGACGAGCGGGGGCCGGGGTACGCAGTATTTT; CDR3aa: CASTTSGGRGTQYF
d_gene: TRBD1; abundance: -; j_gene: TRBJ2-5; v_gene: TRBV28; CDR3nt: TGTGCCAGCAATCGGAGGGACAGGGGGCTCCAAGAGACCCAGTACTTC; CDR3aa: CASNRRDRGLQETQYF
d_gene: TRBD1; abundance: -; j_gene: TRBJ1-5; v_gene: TRBV6-5; CDR3nt: TGTGCCAGCAAGCAGGGGGCTTTTCAGCCCCAGCATTTT; CDR3aa: CASKQGAFQPQHF
d_gene: -; abundance: -; j_gene: TRBJ1-5; v_gene: TRBV9; CDR3nt: TGTGCCAGCAGCGTAGAAGGTGGAGGCAATCAGCCCCAGCATTTT; CDR3aa: CASSVEGGGNQPQHF
d_gene: -; abundance: -; j_gene: TRBJ2-7; v_gene: TRBV2; CDR3nt: TGTGCCAGCAGAGGGGACACCAACTACGAGCAGTACTTC; CDR3aa: CASRGDTNYEQYF
d_gene: -; abundance: few; j_gene: TRBJ2-2; v_gene: TRBV4-2; CDR3nt: TGTGCCAGCAGCCAAGAGGGATCGACAGTTACCGGGGAGCTGTTTTTT; CDR3aa: CASSQEGSTVTGELFF
d_gene: -; abundance: -; j_gene: TRBJ1-4; v_gene: TRBV28; CDR3nt: TGTGCCAGCAGTCGGGGGGGGCCTAATGAAAAACTGTTTTTT; CDR3aa: CASSRGGPNEKLFF
d_gene: TRBD1; abundance: few; j_gene: TRBJ2-3; v_gene: TRBV7-6; CDR3nt: TGTGCCAGCAGAGGGACAGGGTTGGTGCAGTATTTT; CDR3aa: CASRGTGLVQYF
d_gene: -; abundance: -; j_gene: TRBJ2-7; v_gene: TRBV29-1; CDR3nt: TGCAGCGTCGGCCCCGGGACTGCTCTTTACGAGCAGTACTTC; CDR3aa: CSVGPGTALYEQYF
d_gene: TRBD1; abundance: -; j_gene: TRBJ2-1; v_gene: TRBV5-6; CDR3nt: TGTGCCAGCAGCTTGTGGAGAGCAGGGGGCCCCTACAATGAGCAGTTCTTC; CDR3aa: CASSLWRAGGPYNEQFF
d_gene: -; abundance: once; j_gene: TRBJ1-1; v_gene: TRBV7-9; CDR3nt: TGTTCCAGCAGCTTAAAGGGGAAAGCTTTCTTT; CDR3aa: CSSSLKGKAFF
d_gene: -; abundance: -; j_gene: TRBJ2-1; v_gene: TRBV9; CDR3nt: TGTGCCAGCAGCGTAGGCCACGGCCTCCTCGGGGGTGAGCAGTTCTTC; CDR3aa: CASSVGHGLLGGEQFF
d_gene: -; abundance: -; j_gene: TRBJ1-1; v_gene: TRBV5-1; CDR3nt: TGCGCCAGCAGCTTGGGGGGGGGATTGAACACTGAAGCTTTCTTT; CDR3aa: CASSLGGGLNTEAFF
d_gene: TRBD2; abundance: -; j_gene: TRBJ2-1; v_gene: TRBV5-1; CDR3nt: TGCGCCAGCAGCTGGATCGGGGGGGCAGTTAATGAAGATGAGCAGTTCTTC; CDR3aa: CASSWIGGAVNEDEQFF
d_gene: TRBD1; abundance: -; j_gene: TRBJ2-7; v_gene: TRBV6-1; CDR3nt: TGTGCCAGCAGTGAAATGTGGAGACAGGGATCCTACGAGCAGTACTTC; CDR3aa: CASSEMWRQGSYEQYF
d_gene: -; abundance: -; j_gene: TRBJ1-1; v_gene: TRBV28; CDR3nt: TGTGCCAGCAGTCCCAGCGGGTCCCGAGGGGCTGAAGCTTTCTTT; CDR3aa: CASSPSGSRGAEAFF
d_gene: TRBD1; abundance: -; j_gene: TRBJ2-4; v_gene: TRBV7-2; CDR3nt: TGTGCCAGCAGTAAAACGACAGGGGGCGTTGTATACTTC; CDR3aa: CASSKTTGGVVYF
d_gene: TRBD1; abundance: -; j_gene: TRBJ2-7; v_gene: TRBV11-3; CDR3nt: TGTGCCAGCAGCGCTGGACAGGGTCGGGGCGAGCAGTACTTC; CDR3aa: CASSAGQGRGEQYF
d_gene: -; abundance: -; j_gene: TRBJ2-2; v_gene: TRBV7-3; CDR3nt: TGTGCCAGCAAGGGGACTCGAAACACCGGGGAGCTGTTTTTT; CDR3aa: CASKGTRNTGELFF
d_gene: -; abundance: once; j_gene: TRBJ2-2; v_gene: TRBV28; CDR3nt: TGTGCCAGCAGTGATACAGGGTCTGGAGGGGAGCTGTTTTTT; CDR3aa: CASSDTGSGGELFF
d_gene: -; abundance: -; j_gene: TRBJ2-5; v_gene: TRBV7-3; CDR3nt: TGTGCCAGCAGCTTAAGCCAGGGCCAGACCCAGTACTTC; CDR3aa: CASSLSQGQTQYF
d_gene: -; abundance: few; j_gene: TRBJ2-5; v_gene: TRBV6-1; CDR3nt: TGTGCCAGCAGTGAAAGGGGGGGCTTGGAGACCCAGTACTTC; CDR3aa: CASSERGGLETQYF
d_gene: TRBD1; abundance: many; j_gene: TRBJ1-5; v_gene: TRBV6-1; CDR3nt: TGTGCCAGCAGTGAGCAGGGGGCTGGGAATCAGCCCCAGCATTTT; CDR3aa: CASSEQGAGNQPQHF
d_gene: TRBD2; abundance: -; j_gene: TRBJ2-5; v_gene: TRBV7-2; CDR3nt: TGTGCCAGCAGCCTCGGGACTAGCGGGGGGGCCAGCCCCCAGTACTTC; CDR3aa: CASSLGTSGGASPQYF
d_gene: TRBD2; abundance: -; j_gene: TRBJ2-7; v_gene: TRBV6-5; CDR3nt: TGTGCCAGCAGTTTATGGGTCTCGGGGGGATCCTACGAGCAGTACTTC; CDR3aa: CASSLWVSGGSYEQYF
d_gene: -; abundance: -; j_gene: TRBJ2-3; v_gene: TRBV11-3; CDR3nt: TGTGCCAGCAGCTTAGATCAGGGGACAGATACGCAGTATTTT; CDR3aa: CASSLDQGTDTQYF
d_gene: -; abundance: -; j_gene: TRBJ2-1; v_gene: TRBV14; CDR3nt: TGTGCCAGCAGCCAAGAGCGGACAGCCCATGTGCAGTTCTTC; CDR3aa: CASSQERTAHVQFF
d_gene: -; abundance: -; j_gene: TRBJ2-5; v_gene: TRBV19; CDR3nt: TGTGCCAGTAGTACGGGGCGGGGAGTGTGGGAGACCCAGTACTTC; CDR3aa: CASSTGRGVWETQYF
d_gene: TRBD2; abundance: -; j_gene: TRBJ2-1; v_gene: TRBV19; CDR3nt: TGTGCCAGTCATCCTAGCGGGGCTTACAATGAGCAGTTCTTC; CDR3aa: CASHPSGAYNEQFF
d_gene: -; abundance: -; j_gene: TRBJ1-2; v_gene: TRBV6-1; CDR3nt: TGTGCCAGCAGTGAAGTCGTAAACTATGGCTACACCTTC; CDR3aa: CASSEVVNYGYTF
d_gene: -; abundance: once; j_gene: TRBJ1-5; v_gene: TRBV30; CDR3nt: TGTGCCTGGAGTCCTGGGGGGGAACAGCCCCAGCATTTT; CDR3aa: CAWSPGGEQPQHF
d_gene: -; abundance: once; j_gene: TRBJ2-4; v_gene: TRBV6-5; CDR3nt: TGTGCCAGCAAAACTAAGTTGGAAAACATTCAGTACTTC; CDR3aa: CASKTKLENIQYF
d_gene: TRBD1; abundance: few; j_gene: TRBJ2-7; v_gene: TRBV15; CDR3nt: TGTGCCACCAGCACCTCCGGGACAGGGGGCTACGAGCAGTACTTC; CDR3aa: CATSTSGTGGYEQYF
d_gene: -; abundance: few; j_gene: TRBJ2-2; v_gene: TRBV6-5; CDR3nt: TGTGCCAGCAGTTACTCCAGAAGTTTCACCGGGGAGCTGTTTTTT; CDR3aa: CASSYSRSFTGELFF
d_gene: -; abundance: -; j_gene: TRBJ2-7; v_gene: TRBV13; CDR3nt: TGTGCCAGCAGCGCCCCGGGATTTTACGAGCAGTACTTC; CDR3aa: CASSAPGFYEQYF